The 13 T cell receptor beta chains in this list originate from one sample, sequenced in a study of T-cell memory formation after mild COVID-19. From the 5' RACE reads, TCRdb called clonotypes with MiXCR, one entry per CDR3 protein. This repertoire shows around 180,000 distinct CDR3 sequences, more than 15% found once; its top ten account for approximately 2%. Sample: PBMCs or a T cell subset sorted from them (not recorded which). These receptors were taken from an adult woman who had mild COVID-19 (a few samples of this study predate the infection). Cell type and time point are not known.

This clonotype was counted only a few times. DNA of the CDR3: TGTGCCAGCAGGCCGGGACAGTATAATGAAAAACTGTTTTTT. As protein: CASRPGQYNEKLFF. The chain joins TRBV6-1 to TRBJ1-4, with 7 positions matching TRBD1. The CDR3 contains 14 residues. V shed 6 bases and J 4 bases; nucleotides not matched to a gene: 5. Germline V gene data show CDR1 as MNHNS and CDR2 as SASEGT.

This clonotype was counted only a few times. The chain employs TRBV27 and TRBJ1-4; TRBD1 agrees at 10 bases. Unmatched junction bases numbered 15, after V lost 5 bases and J lost 0 bases. Germline V lookup: CDR1 MNHEY, CDR2 SMNVEV (reference sequence). CDR3 length equals 20 residues. The CDR3 region has the DNA TGTGCCAGCAGTCTCCGTCCGACAGGGGGCTTCGCTGCAACTAATGAAAAACTGTTTTTT. Amino acids: CASSLRPTGGFAATNEKLFF.

This clonotype has only a few counts. This chain links TRBV20-1 with TRBJ2-7; 8 bases are shared with TRBD2. The CDR3 runs 13 residues. Trimming at V came to 4 bases and at J to 10 bases, leaving 12 bases not matched to a gene. The V gene's germline CDR1 is DFQATT and CDR2 SNEGSKA (reference sequence). For the CDR3, the DNA is TGCAGTGCTATTAGCGGGATACGAACGCAACAGTACTTC. It codes for CSAISGIRTQQYF.

This clonotype is a singleton in its sample. This chain links TRBV7-8 with TRBJ2-3, with D perhaps TRBD2 (5 bases). V was cut by 6 bases and J by 2 bases, with 18 bases left in between. The germline CDR1 and CDR2 sequences are SGHVS and FQNEAQ. CDR3 length equals 16 residues. The CDR3 loop is CASRTYPPGITDTQYF. The DNA of the CDR3 is TGTGCCAGCAGGACTTACCCCCCGGGAATCACAGATACGCAGTATTTT.

This chain connects TRBV20-1 to TRBJ2-3; 8 positions agree with TRBD2. This CDR3 is 14 amino acids long. Per germline, CDR1 DFQATT and CDR2 SNEGSKA (reference sequence). V dropped 7 bases and J dropped 5; count of bases not matched to a gene: 11. For the CDR3, the DNA is TGCAGTGTTCGGGGGGGCCACTTAGGAGATACGCAGTATTTT. Translation gives CSVRGGHLGDTQYF.

This clonotype was observed a few times. CDR3 in amino acids: CASKDRGHNQPQHF. The DNA for the CDR3 is TGTGCCAGCAAAGACAGGGGCCACAATCAGCCCCAGCATTTT. The chain recombines TRBV6-1 with TRBJ1-5, with 8 bases fitting TRBD1. The CDR3 length is 14 residues. V shed 7 bases and J 3 bases; nucleotides not matched to a gene: 5. Germline V gene lookup returns CDR1 MNHNS and CDR2 SASEGT.

The V and J genes are TRBV10-3 and TRBJ2-1; 11 nucleotides agree with TRBD2. J gave up 9 bases and V 4 bases, and 8 bases lay outside the gene matches. The CDR3 length is 15 residues. Looked up from germline, CDR1 is ENHRY and CDR2 is SYGVKD. The DNA for the CDR3 is TGTGCCATCAGTGGTGGGCTAGCGGGAGGTACTGAGCAGTTCTTC. Translated, it gives CAISGGLAGGTEQFF.

In nucleotides, the CDR3 is TGCAGCGTTGGGTCGACAGGGTGGCCCGGGGAGCTGTTTTTT. Encoded protein: CSVGSTGWPGELFF. The rearrangement joins TRBV29-1 to TRBJ2-2, with TRBD1 matching over 7 bases. This CDR3 is built from 14 residues. V was pared by 4 bases and J by 6 bases, with 8 bases of the junction left unmatched. Germline V gene lookup returns CDR1 SQVTM and CDR2 ANQGSEA.

This clonotype appeared a few times. V gene TRBV12-3 or TRBV12-4 combines with J gene TRBJ2-1; D is uncertain. Trimming pared 1 base from V and 9 bases from J, leaving 19 bases between. The CDR3 loop spans 16 amino acids. CDR3 protein: CASSLEFDSRSPEQFF. CDR3 sequence (DNA): TGTGCCAGCAGTTTAGAGTTTGATTCCAGGAGCCCTGAGCAGTTCTTC.

The CDR3 reads CSSRGGNYGYTF. CDR3 nucleotide sequence: TGCAGTTCGAGAGGAGGGAACTATGGCTACACCTTC. The chain combines TRBV20-1 with TRBJ1-2, with no clear D. There are 12 residues in the CDR3. In germline, CDR1 is DFQATT, CDR2 SNEGSKA (reference sequence). V was trimmed by 8 bases and J by 2 bases, leaving 12 bases between them.

This clonotype was picked up a small number of times. V and J are TRBV12-3 or TRBV12-4 and TRBJ1-1, with D perhaps matching TRBD1 (6 bases). The CDR3 covers 14 residues. V lost 5 bases, J lost 4 bases, and 14 bases lay in between. CDR3 coding DNA: TGTGCCAGCAGTCATTCTTTAGGGGGCACTGAAGCTTTCTTT. This codes for CASSHSLGGTEAFF.

This sequence joins TRBV5-1 and TRBJ1-3; D not resolved. Germline-derived CDR1 and CDR2 are SGHRS and YFSETQ. With 4 bases removed from V and 8 bases from J, the gap between germline ends came to 19 bases. This CDR3 is 15 amino acids long. In nucleotides, the CDR3 is TGCGCCAGCAGCAAGACCGTCAGCCGGCGAGACACCATATATTTT. It encodes CASSKTVSRRDTIYF. Filled out from reference TRBV5-1 and TRBJ1-3, the complete variable domain reads KAGVTQTPRYLIKTRGQQVTLSCSPISGHRSVSWYQQTPGQGLQFLFEYFSETQRNKGNFPGRFSGRQFSNSRSEMNVSTLELGDSALYLCASSKTVSRRDTIYFGEGSWLTVV.

The chain combines TRBV14 with TRBJ2-5; 7 nucleotides match TRBD1. This CDR3 contains 12 residues. J lost 3 bases, V lost 6 bases, and 1 base had no gene match. Germline V gene lookup returns CDR1 SGHDN and CDR2 FVKESK. The chain's CDR3 is CASRGTEETQYF. The CDR3 nucleotides read TGTGCCAGCAGGGGGACAGAAGAGACCCAGTACTTC.